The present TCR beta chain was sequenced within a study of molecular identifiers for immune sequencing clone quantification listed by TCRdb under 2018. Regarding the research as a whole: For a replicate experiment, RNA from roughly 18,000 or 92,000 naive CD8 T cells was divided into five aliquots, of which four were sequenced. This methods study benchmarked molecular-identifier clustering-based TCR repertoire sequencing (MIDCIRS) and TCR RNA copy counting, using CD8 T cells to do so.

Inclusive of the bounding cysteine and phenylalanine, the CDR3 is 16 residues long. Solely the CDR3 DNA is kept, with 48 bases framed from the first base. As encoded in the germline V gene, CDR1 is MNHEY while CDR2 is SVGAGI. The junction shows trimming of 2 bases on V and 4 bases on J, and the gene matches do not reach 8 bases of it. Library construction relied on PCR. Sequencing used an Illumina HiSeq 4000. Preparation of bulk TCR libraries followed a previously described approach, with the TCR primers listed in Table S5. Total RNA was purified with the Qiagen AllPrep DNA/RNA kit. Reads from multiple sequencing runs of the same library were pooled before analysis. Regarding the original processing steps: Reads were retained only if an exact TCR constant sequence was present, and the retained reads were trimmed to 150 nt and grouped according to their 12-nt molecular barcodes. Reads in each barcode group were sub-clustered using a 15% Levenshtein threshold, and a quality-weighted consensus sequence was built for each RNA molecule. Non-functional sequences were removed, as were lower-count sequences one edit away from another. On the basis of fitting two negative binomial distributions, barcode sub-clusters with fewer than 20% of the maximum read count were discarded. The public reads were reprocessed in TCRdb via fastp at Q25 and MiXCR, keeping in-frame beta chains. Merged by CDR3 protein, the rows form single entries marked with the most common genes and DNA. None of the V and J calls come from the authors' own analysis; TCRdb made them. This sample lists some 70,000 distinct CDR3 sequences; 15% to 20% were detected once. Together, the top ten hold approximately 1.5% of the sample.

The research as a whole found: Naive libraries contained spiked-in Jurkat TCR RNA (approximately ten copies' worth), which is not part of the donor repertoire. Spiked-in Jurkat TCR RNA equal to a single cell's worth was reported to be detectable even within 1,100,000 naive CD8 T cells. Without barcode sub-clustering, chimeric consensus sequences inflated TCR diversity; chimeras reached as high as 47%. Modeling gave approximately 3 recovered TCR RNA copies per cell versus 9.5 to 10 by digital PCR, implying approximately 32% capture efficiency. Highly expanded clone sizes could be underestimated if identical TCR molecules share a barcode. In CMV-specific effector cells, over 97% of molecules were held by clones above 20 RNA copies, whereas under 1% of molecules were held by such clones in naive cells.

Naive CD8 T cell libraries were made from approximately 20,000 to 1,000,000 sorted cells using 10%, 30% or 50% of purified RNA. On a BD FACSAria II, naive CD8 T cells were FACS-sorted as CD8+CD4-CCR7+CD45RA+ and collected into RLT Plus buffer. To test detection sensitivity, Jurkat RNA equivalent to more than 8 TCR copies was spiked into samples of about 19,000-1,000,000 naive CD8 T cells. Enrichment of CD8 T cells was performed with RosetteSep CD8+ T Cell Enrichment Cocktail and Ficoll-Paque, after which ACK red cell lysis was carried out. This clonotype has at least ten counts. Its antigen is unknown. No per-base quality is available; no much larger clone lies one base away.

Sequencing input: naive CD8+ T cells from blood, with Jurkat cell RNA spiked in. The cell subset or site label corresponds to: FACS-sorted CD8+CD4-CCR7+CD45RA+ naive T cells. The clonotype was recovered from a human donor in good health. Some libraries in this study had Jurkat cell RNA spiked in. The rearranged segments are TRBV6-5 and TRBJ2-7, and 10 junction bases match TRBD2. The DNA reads TGTGCCAGCAGTTACAGTCTAGCGGGAGTATCTTACGAGCAGTACTTC. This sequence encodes CASSYSLAGVSYEQYF.